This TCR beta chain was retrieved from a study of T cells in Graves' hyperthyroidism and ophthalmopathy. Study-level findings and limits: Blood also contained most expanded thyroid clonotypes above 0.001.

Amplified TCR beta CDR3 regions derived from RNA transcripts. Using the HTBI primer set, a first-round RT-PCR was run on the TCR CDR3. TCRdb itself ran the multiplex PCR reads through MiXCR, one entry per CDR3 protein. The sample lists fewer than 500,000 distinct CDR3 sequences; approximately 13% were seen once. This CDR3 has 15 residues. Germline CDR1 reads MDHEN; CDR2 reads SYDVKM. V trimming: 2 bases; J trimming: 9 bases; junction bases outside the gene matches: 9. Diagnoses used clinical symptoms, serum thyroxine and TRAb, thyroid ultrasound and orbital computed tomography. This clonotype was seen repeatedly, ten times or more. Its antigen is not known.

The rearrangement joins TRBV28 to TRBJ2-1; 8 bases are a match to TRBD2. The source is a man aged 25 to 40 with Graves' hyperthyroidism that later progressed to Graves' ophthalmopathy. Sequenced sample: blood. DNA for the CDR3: TGTGCCAGCAGTTTACACGGGGGGGCCATTGGTGAGCAGTTCTTC. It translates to CASSLHGGAIGEQFF. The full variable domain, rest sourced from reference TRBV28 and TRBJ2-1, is DVKVTQSSRYLVKRTGEKVFLECVQDMDHENMFWYRQDPGLGLRLIYFSYDVKMKEKGDIPEGYSVSREKKERFSLILESASTNQTSMYLCASSLHGGAIGEQFFGPGTRLTVL.